In this sample, the clone carrying this T cell receptor (beta chain) turned up a few times. Donors were healthy HIV-negative adults without recent acute infections or vaccinations. Adults of Caucasian background living in Nashville, Tennessee made up all donors. The material for each subset, its genomic DNA, was split evenly across several immunoSEQ plates. With ten immunoSEQ deep assay plates, unsorted PBMC DNA underwent sequencing. The method was immunoSEQ multiplex PCR; TCRdb's version includes in-frame clones alone and lacks a portion of them. Found here are some 470,000 clones, approximately 80% of them singletons; the top ten hold 10% to 15%. The data were taken from a study of shared clonotypes between healthy human individuals. The V and J ends lost 6 bases and 7 bases respectively, with 17 bases between them. CDR3 size: 15 residues. Germline V lookup: CDR1 SGHDT, CDR2 YYEEEE.

This sequence originates from a woman in her forties in good health. Some clones in this sample may be carry-over from other donors' samples. Source material: PBMCs. The chain couples TRBV5-6 to TRBJ1-6; D might be TRBD1 (5 bases). The CDR3 sequence is CASMLIGDLNSPLHF. The CDR3 region has the DNA TGTGCCAGCATGCTAATCGGGGACCTAAATTCACCCCTCCACTTT. Full variable domain (rest looked up from reference TRBV5-6 and TRBJ1-6): DAGVTQSPTHLIKTRGQQVTLRCSPKSGHDTVSWYQQALGQGPQFIFQYYEEEERQRGNFPDRFSGHQFPNYSSELNVNALLLGDSALYLCASMLIGDLNSPLHFGNGTRLTVT.